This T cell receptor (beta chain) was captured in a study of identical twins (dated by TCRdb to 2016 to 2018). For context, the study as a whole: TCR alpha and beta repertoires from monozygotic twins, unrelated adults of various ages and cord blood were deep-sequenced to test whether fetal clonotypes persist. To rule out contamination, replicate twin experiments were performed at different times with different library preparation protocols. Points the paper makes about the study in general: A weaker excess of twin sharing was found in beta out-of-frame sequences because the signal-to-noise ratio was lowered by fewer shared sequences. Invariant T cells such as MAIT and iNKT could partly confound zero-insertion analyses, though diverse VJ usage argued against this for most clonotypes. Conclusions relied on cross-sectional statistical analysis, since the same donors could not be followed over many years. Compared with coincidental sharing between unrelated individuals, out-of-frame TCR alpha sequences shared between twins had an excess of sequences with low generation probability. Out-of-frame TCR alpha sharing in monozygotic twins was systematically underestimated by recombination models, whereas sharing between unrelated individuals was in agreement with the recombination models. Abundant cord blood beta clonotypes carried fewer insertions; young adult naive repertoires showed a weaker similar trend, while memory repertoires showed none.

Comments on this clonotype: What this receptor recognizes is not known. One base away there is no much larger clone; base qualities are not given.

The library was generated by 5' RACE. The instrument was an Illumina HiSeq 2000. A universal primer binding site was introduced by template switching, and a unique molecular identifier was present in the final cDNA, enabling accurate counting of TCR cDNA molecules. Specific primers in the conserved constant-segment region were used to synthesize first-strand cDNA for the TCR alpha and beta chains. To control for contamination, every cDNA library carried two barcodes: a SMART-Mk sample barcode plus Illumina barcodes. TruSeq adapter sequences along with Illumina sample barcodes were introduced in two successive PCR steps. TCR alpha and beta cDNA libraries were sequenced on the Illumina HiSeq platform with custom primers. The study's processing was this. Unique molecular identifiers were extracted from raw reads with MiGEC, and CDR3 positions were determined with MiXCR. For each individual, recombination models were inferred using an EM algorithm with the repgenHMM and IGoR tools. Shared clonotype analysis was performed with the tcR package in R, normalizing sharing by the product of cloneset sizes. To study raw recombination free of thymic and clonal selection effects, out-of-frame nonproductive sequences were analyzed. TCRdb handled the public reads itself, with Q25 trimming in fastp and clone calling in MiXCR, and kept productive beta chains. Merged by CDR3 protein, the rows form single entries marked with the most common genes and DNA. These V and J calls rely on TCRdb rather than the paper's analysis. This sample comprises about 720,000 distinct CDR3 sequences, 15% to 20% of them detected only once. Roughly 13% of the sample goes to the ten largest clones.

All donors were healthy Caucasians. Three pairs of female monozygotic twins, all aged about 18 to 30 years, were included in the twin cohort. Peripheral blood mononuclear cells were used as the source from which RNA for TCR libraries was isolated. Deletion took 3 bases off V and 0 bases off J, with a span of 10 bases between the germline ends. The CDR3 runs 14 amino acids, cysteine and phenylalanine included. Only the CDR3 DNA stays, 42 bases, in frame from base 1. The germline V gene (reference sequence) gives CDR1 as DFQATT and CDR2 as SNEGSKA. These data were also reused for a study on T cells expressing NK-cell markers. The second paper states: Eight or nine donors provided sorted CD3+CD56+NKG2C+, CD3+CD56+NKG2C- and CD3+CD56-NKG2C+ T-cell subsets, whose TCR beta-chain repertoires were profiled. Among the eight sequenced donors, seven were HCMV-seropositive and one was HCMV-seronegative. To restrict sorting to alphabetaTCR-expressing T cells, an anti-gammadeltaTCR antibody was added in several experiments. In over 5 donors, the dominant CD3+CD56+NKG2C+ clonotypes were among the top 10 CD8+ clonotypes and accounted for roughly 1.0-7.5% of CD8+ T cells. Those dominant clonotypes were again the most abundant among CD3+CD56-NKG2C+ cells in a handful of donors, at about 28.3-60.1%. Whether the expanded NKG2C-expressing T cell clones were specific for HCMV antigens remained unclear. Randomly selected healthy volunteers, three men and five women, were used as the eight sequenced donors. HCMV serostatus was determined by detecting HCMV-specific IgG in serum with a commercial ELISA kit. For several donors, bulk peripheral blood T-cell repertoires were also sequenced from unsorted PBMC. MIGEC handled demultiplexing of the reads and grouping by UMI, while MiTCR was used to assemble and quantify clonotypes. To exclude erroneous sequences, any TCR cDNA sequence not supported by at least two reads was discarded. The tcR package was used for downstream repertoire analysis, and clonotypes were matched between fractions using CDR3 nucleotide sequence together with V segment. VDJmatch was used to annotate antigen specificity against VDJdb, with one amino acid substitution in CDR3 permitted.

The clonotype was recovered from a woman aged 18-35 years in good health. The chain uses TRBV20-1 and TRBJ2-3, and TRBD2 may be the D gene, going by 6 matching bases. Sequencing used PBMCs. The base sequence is TGCAGTGCTAGTGTGCGGGGAAGCACAGATACGCAGTATTTT. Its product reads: CSASVRGSTDTQYF.